Below, 25 T cell receptor beta chains from the same sample are listed, as sequenced in a study of blood T cell repertoires in COVID-19. Profiled with immunoSEQ multiplex PCR; TCRdb holds only in-frame clones, not every one. Altogether around 270,000 clones are present, around nine tenths being singletons, with the ten largest covering approximately 4.3%. The specimen sequenced was peripheral blood. The receptors originated from a man aged 35-49 years with acute or convalescent COVID-19.

The J gene is TRBJ1-5, the V gene TRBV10-3; tentatively, D is TRBD1 (5 bases). V dropped 8 bases and J dropped 4 bases, with 12 bases sitting between them. This CDR3 has 13 amino acids. Germline values: CDR1 ENHRY, CDR2 SYGVKD. CDR3 residues: CAIRAGLNQPQHF. CDR3 nucleotide sequence: TGTGCCATCCGGGCAGGGCTTAATCAGCCCCAGCATTTT.

In DNA, the CDR3 is TGTGCCTGGAGTGCACCCCCCGGACAGGGACGTGGGCAGCCCCAGCATTTT. Amino acids: CAWSAPPGQGRGQPQHF. The chain employs TRBV30 and TRBJ1-5; the match to TRBD1 covers 8 bases. The CDR3 loop spans 17 amino acids. The germline gives CDR1 GTSNPN, CDR2 SVGIG (reference sequence). V lost 1 base, J lost 7 bases, and 15 bases stayed unmatched.

The chain recombines TRBV4-2 with TRBJ1-5, with D unresolved. V dropped 1 base and J dropped 3 bases, with 7 bases sitting between them. The CDR3 runs 14 residues. Germline V lookup: CDR1 LGHNA, CDR2 YNFKEQ. For the CDR3, the DNA is TGTGCCAGCAGCCAAGGAGATTACAATCAGCCCCAGCATTTT. Translation gives CASSQGDYNQPQHF.

This clone was detected only a few times. The chain is built from TRBV7-3 and TRBJ1-2; possibly TRBD1 for D (5 bases). The length of the CDR3 is 13 residues. The germline CDR1 and CDR2 sequences are SGHTA and FQGTGA. V shed 2 bases and J shed 3 bases, with 7 bases lying between them. DNA of the CDR3: TGTGCCAGCAGCTTATCGGGGGACTATGGCTACACCTTC. Its protein product is CASSLSGDYGYTF. Based on the CDR3 plus reference TRBV7-3 and TRBJ1-2, the full variable domain is GAGVSQTPSNKVTEKGKYVELRCDPISGHTALYWYRQSLGQGPEFLIYFQGTGAADDSGLPNDRFFAVRPEGSVSTLKIQRTERGDSAVYLCASSLSGDYGYTFGSGTRLTVV.

This clone was recorded once. In nucleotides, the CDR3 is TGTGCCAGCATCCGCGACAGGGGAAAATACACCATATATTTT. Translated, it gives CASIRDRGKYTIYF. The chain links TRBV2 to TRBJ1-3; 8 bases agree with TRBD1. V gave up 7 bases and J gave up 8 bases; unmatched junction bases: 10. Germline V gives CDR1 SNHLY, CDR2 FYNNEI. This CDR3 spans 14 amino acids.

This clone was recorded only once. The chain recombines TRBV11-2 with TRBJ2-7; a weak D match, TRBD1 (7 bases). The CDR3 covers 15 residues. The germline CDR1 and CDR2 sequences are SGHAT and FQNNGV. V was trimmed by 5 bases and J by 3 bases, leaving 17 bases between them. CDR3 protein: CASSTRQGGSYEQYF. In DNA, the CDR3 is TGTGCCAGCAGCACCCGACAGGGAGGAAGCTACGAGCAGTACTTC.

V usage is TRBV5-1 and J usage is TRBJ1-2; weak D call: TRBD1 (5 bases). In germline, CDR1 is SGHRS, CDR2 YFSETQ. V lost 2 bases to trimming and J lost 8 bases, with 22 bases between them. This CDR3 is built from 16 residues. CDR3 loop: CASSLGTAGGTSGYTF. The CDR3 nucleotides read TGCGCCAGCAGCTTAGGGACGGCCGGGGGGACGAGCGGCTACACCTTC.

The chain combines TRBV6-5 with TRBJ2-1; no reliable D call. V was shortened by 0 bases and J by 4 bases, with 4 bases between the two germline ends. This CDR3 region has 13 residues. The V gene's germline CDR1 is MNHEY and CDR2 SVGAGI. The DNA of the CDR3 is TGTGCCAGCAGTTACTCCCCGTACAATGAGCAGTTCTTC. The encoded protein is CASSYSPYNEQFF.

The rearrangement links TRBV19 to TRBJ1-1; D ambiguous. Trimming stripped 3 bases from V and 5 bases from J, with 16 bases between. CDR3 length equals 15 residues. Germline-derived CDR1 and CDR2 are LNHDA and SQIVND (reference sequence). For the CDR3, the DNA is TGTGCCAGTAGTATGGAGTCCCATGGATGGACTGAAGCTTTCTTT. It yields the protein CASSMESHGWTEAFF. The full variable domain, in which reference TRBV19 and TRBJ1-1 provide the parts outside the CDR3, is DGGITQSPKYLFRKEGQNVTLSCEQNLNHDAMYWYRQDPGQGLRLIYYSQIVNDFQKGDIAEGYSVSREKKESFPLTVTSAQKNPTAFYLCASSMESHGWTEAFFGQGTRLTVV.

The V gene is TRBV7-8, the J gene TRBJ1-5; no clear D gene. From germline, CDR1 is SGHVS and CDR2 FQNEAQ. This CDR3 is 15 amino acids long. The V and J ends lost 3 bases and 11 bases respectively, with 20 bases between them. Here the CDR3 DNA reads TGTGCCAGCAGCTTGAGGATTGGCGGGCCCTCGACCCAGCATTTT. Amino acid sequence: CASSLRIGGPSTQHF.

The chain links TRBV4-1 to TRBJ2-7, with 9 bases that match TRBD1. After removal of 1 base from V and 0 bases from J, the junction contained 7 bases not matched to a gene. Germline V gene data show CDR1 as MGHRA and CDR2 as YSYEKL. This CDR3 comprises 17 residues. The CDR3 spells CASSQVTGTGSSYEQYF. The CDR3 coding sequence is TGCGCCAGCAGCCAAGTGACCGGGACAGGGAGCTCCTACGAGCAGTACTTC.

The V gene is TRBV2, the J gene TRBJ1-5; 10 nucleotides agree with TRBD1. Germline CDR1 SNHLY, CDR2 FYNNEI. Unmatched junction bases numbered 6, after V lost 3 bases and J lost 7 bases. The CDR3 is 15 amino acids. The CDR3: CASSEGQGLFQPQHF. In DNA, the CDR3 is TGTGCCAGCAGTGAGGGACAGGGGTTATTCCAGCCCCAGCATTTT.

The chain links TRBV11-2 to TRBJ2-1; D might be TRBD2 (7 bases). The germline V gene has CDR1 SGHAT and CDR2 FQNNGV. CDR3 length equals 15 residues. Trimming shortened V by 5 bases and J by 4 bases, and 15 bases separated the two germline ends. The CDR3 loop reads CASSRGGQLYNEQFF. The CDR3 region has the DNA TGTGCCAGCAGCCGCGGGGGCCAGCTTTACAATGAGCAGTTCTTC.

CDR3 nucleotides: TGCGCCAGCAGCTTGGCGTTGGGCTTAACGGATACGCAGTATTTT. As protein: CASSLALGLTDTQYF. The rearrangement links TRBV5-1 to TRBJ2-3; D not certain. V dropped 0 bases and J dropped 6 bases, with 14 bases sitting between them. This CDR3 is built from 15 residues. Germline V CDR1 and CDR2: SGHRS, YFSETQ.

The chain employs TRBV24-1 and TRBJ1-4; 7 positions agree with TRBD1. CDR1 and CDR2 (germline): KGHDR, SFDVKD. V was clipped by 4 bases and J by 2 bases; unmatched bases: 3. CDR3 length: 15 amino acids. The CDR3 DNA follows: TGTGCCACCAGTGACTCGACAGGGACTAATGAAAAACTGTTTTTT. Its protein is CATSDSTGTNEKLFF.

The chain links TRBV9 to TRBJ2-3; 9 bases map to TRBD2. J was trimmed by 0 bases and V by 5 bases; bases with no gene match: 7. The germline CDR1 and CDR2 sequences are SGDLS and YYNGEE. The CDR3 runs to 16 residues. Here the CDR3 DNA reads TGTGCCAGCAGTGAAACTAGCGGGCCTAGCACAGATACGCAGTATTTT. Its protein is CASSETSGPSTDTQYF.

The chain joins TRBV2 to TRBJ1-4; TRBD1 is a possible D gene (5 bases). V was shortened by 7 bases and J by 10 bases, with 22 bases between the two germline ends. The germline CDR1 and CDR2 sequences are SNHLY and FYNNEI. The CDR3 covers 15 residues. Written as DNA, the CDR3 is TGTGCCAGCATTGGTGCGGGACGGGGGTCAGGAAAACTGTTTTTT. Amino acid sequence: CASIGAGRGSGKLFF. Full variable domain (outside the CDR3, taken from reference TRBV2 and TRBJ1-4): EPEVTQTPSHQVTQMGQEVILRCVPISNHLYFYWYRQILGQKVEFLVSFYNNEISEKSEIFDDQFSVERPDGSNFTLKIRSTKLEDSAMYFCASIGAGRGSGKLFFGSGTQLSVL.

The rearrangement uses TRBV7-2 and TRBJ2-3; 9 nucleotides line up with TRBD2. The V segment lost 0 bases and the J segment 4 bases; nucleotides outside the gene matches: 5. The CDR3 spans 16 residues. The V gene's germline CDR1 is SGHTA and CDR2 FQGNSA. The CDR3 sequence is CASSLASASGADTQYF. CDR3 nucleotide sequence: TGTGCCAGCAGCTTAGCGTCGGCTAGCGGGGCAGATACGCAGTATTTT.

The V call is TRBV27, the J call TRBJ1-6; 8 bases align to TRBD1. Trimming cost V 5 bases and J 5 bases; bases outside gene matches: 5. From germline, CDR1 is MNHEY and CDR2 SMNVEV (reference sequence). The CDR3 sequence is 15 residues long. This CDR3 is CASSPADRDNSPLHF. Written as DNA, the CDR3 is TGTGCCAGCAGTCCCGCGGACAGGGATAATTCACCCCTCCACTTT.

As for this clone: The same CDR3 arises from other DNA sequences in this sample as well. The rearrangement uses TRBV10-3 and TRBJ1-2, with a possible D match to TRBD1 (6 bases). Germline V gives CDR1 ENHRY, CDR2 SYGVKD. This CDR3 region has 14 residues. V lost 0 bases and J 4 bases, leaving 9 bases between the germline ends. CDR3 residues: CAISESQGPYGYTF. CDR3 DNA sequence: TGTGCCATCAGTGAGTCCCAGGGGCCCTATGGCTACACCTTC.

The CDR3 here is CASSAGTGSGYTF. CDR3 nucleotides: TGTGCCAGCAGCGCAGGGACAGGGAGCGGCTACACCTTC. The chain carries TRBV6-5 and TRBJ1-2; 9 bases agree with TRBD1. The length of the CDR3 is 13 residues. The junction had 7 bases not matched to a gene; V was cut back by 6 bases and J by 8 bases. The germline V gene has CDR1 MNHEY and CDR2 SVGAGI.

V gene TRBV11-2 combines with J gene TRBJ1-5; D gene uncertain. The CDR3 length is 16 residues. Trimming pared 3 bases from V and 1 base from J, leaving 13 bases between. Germline V CDR1 and CDR2: SGHAT, FQNNGV. CDR3 amino acids: CASSFHLGGSNQPQHF. The CDR3 DNA follows: TGTGCCAGCAGCTTCCATTTGGGAGGGAGCAATCAGCCCCAGCATTTT.

This chain uses TRBV11-2 with TRBJ2-2, with D perhaps TRBD2 (6 bases). The germline V and J ends were trimmed by 2 bases and 6 bases, with 13 bases remaining between them. Looked up from germline, CDR1 is SGHAT and CDR2 is FQNNGV. The CDR3 length is 15 residues. CDR3 DNA: TGTGCCAGCAGCTTAAGGGCCTGGGGGGCCGGGGAGCTGTTTTTT. Protein: CASSLRAWGAGELFF. Full variable domain (outside the CDR3, taken from reference TRBV11-2 and TRBJ2-2): EAGVAQSPRYKIIEKRQSVAFWCNPISGHATLYWYQQILGQGPKLLIQFQNNGVVDDSQLPKDRFSAERLKGVDSTLKIQPAKLEDSAVYLCASSLRAWGAGELFFGEGSRLTVL.

The chain employs TRBV14 and TRBJ1-2; TRBD1 matches at 7 bases. After removal of 5 bases from V and 4 bases from J, the junction contained 13 bases not matched to a gene. Germline V lookup: CDR1 SGHDN, CDR2 FVKESK. The CDR3 extends over 16 amino acids. CDR3: CASSYRQGSLLYGYTF. In nucleotides, the CDR3 is TGTGCCAGCAGCTACCGACAGGGATCGCTCCTCTATGGCTACACCTTC.

The chain links TRBV2 to TRBJ1-2; no firm D call. This CDR3 contains 15 residues. Germline loops: CDR1 SNHLY, CDR2 FYNNEI. V lost 6 bases and J 8 bases, leaving 22 bases between the germline ends. The CDR3: CASRTFYVDGPGYTF. In DNA, the CDR3 is TGTGCCAGCAGGACGTTCTATGTCGATGGGCCAGGCTACACCTTC.